The rows below give T cell receptor beta chains drawn from one sample of a study of OX40 agonist ivuxolimab in advanced cancers. The repertoire was sequenced with immunoSEQ multiplex PCR; TCRdb's copy has only in-frame clones and lacks some. The sample carries more than 100,000 clones, just over 90% recorded once. Source: CD4+ or CD8+ T cells sorted from blood, taken in a trial of the OX40 agonist ivuxolimab. These TCRs come from an adult with an advanced solid tumor such as melanoma, head and neck, liver or kidney cancer. Each CDR3 is given with its conserved first and last residue. The D gene is left open where the match is weak. Size is stated for part of the rows, as once, few or many counts, or as a class when the clone is expanded.

d_call: .
clone_size: .
j_call: TRBJ2-5
v_call: TRBV9
cdr3_aa: CASSGLGVGQETQYF
cdr3_nt: TGTGCCAGCAGCGGGCTAGGAGTAGGGCAAGAGACCCAGTACTTC

d_call: TRBD1
clone_size: few
j_call: TRBJ2-5
v_call: TRBV30
cdr3_aa: CAWNRPQGDQETQYF
cdr3_nt: TGTGCCTGGAATAGACCACAGGGGGACCAAGAGACCCAGTACTTC

d_call: .
clone_size: .
j_call: TRBJ2-1
v_call: TRBV19
cdr3_aa: CASSPRDGSSYNEQFF
cdr3_nt: TGTGCCAGTAGTCCCAGGGACGGGAGCTCCTACAATGAGCAGTTCTTC

d_call: .
clone_size: .
j_call: TRBJ1-5
v_call: TRBV28
cdr3_aa: CASSLMSQPQHF
cdr3_nt: TGTGCCAGCAGTTTAATGAGCCAGCCCCAGCATTTT

d_call: TRBD2
clone_size: .
j_call: TRBJ2-1
v_call: TRBV29-1
cdr3_aa: CSVNRDYYNEQFF
cdr3_nt: TGCAGCGTCAACCGGGACTACTACAATGAGCAGTTCTTC

d_call: .
clone_size: .
j_call: TRBJ1-3
v_call: TRBV18
cdr3_aa: CASSPLGKAGNTIYF
cdr3_nt: TGTGCCAGCTCACCTCTAGGGAAGGCTGGAAACACCATATATTTT

d_call: .
clone_size: .
j_call: TRBJ1-2
v_call: TRBV5-1
cdr3_aa: CASSFTGSGNYGYTF
cdr3_nt: TGCGCCAGCAGCTTCACAGGGAGTGGGAACTATGGCTACACCTTC

d_call: TRBD2
clone_size: .
j_call: TRBJ2-3
v_call: TRBV7-8
cdr3_aa: CATRTSASTDTQYF
cdr3_nt: TGTGCCACCCGGACTAGCGCGAGCACAGATACGCAGTATTTT

d_call: .
clone_size: .
j_call: TRBJ2-5
v_call: TRBV25-1
cdr3_aa: CASSQGPETQYF
cdr3_nt: TGTGCCAGCAGCCAAGGACCAGAGACCCAGTACTTC

d_call: .
clone_size: .
j_call: TRBJ2-2
v_call: TRBV6-5
cdr3_aa: CASQEVGRTGELFF
cdr3_nt: TGTGCCAGCCAGGAAGTCGGACGGACCGGGGAGCTGTTTTTT

d_call: .
clone_size: .
j_call: TRBJ2-1
v_call: TRBV5-6
cdr3_aa: CASSWGRGPYNEQFF
cdr3_nt: TGTGCCAGCAGCTGGGGCCGGGGACCCTACAATGAGCAGTTCTTC

d_call: .
clone_size: .
j_call: TRBJ1-1
v_call: TRBV28
cdr3_aa: CASSPITEAFF
cdr3_nt: TGTGCCAGCAGCCCGATCACTGAAGCTTTCTTT

d_call: TRBD1
clone_size: .
j_call: TRBJ1-1
v_call: TRBV5-6
cdr3_aa: CASSLDRGLWNTEAFF
cdr3_nt: TGTGCCAGCAGCTTGGACAGGGGGCTTTGGAACACTGAAGCTTTCTTT

d_call: TRBD1
clone_size: .
j_call: TRBJ1-3
v_call: TRBV19
cdr3_aa: CASSSGGPGNTIYF
cdr3_nt: TGTGCCAGTAGTTCAGGGGGTCCTGGAAACACCATATATTTT

d_call: .
clone_size: .
j_call: TRBJ2-5
v_call: TRBV27
cdr3_aa: CASSTSVGETQYF
cdr3_nt: .

d_call: .
clone_size: .
j_call: TRBJ1-1
v_call: TRBV11-2
cdr3_aa: CASSLELGRRKDTEAFF
cdr3_nt: TGTGCCAGCAGCTTAGAATTGGGAAGGAGGAAGGACACTGAAGCTTTCTTT

d_call: TRBD2
clone_size: .
j_call: TRBJ2-1
v_call: TRBV19
cdr3_aa: CASSITSGGVTYNEQFF
cdr3_nt: TGTGCCAGTAGTATAACTAGCGGAGGGGTTACCTACAATGAGCAGTTCTTC

d_call: TRBD2
clone_size: few
j_call: TRBJ2-3
v_call: TRBV15
cdr3_aa: CATSREKGLDLRDTQYF
cdr3_nt: TGTGCCACCAGCAGAGAGAAGGGACTAGACCTAAGAGATACGCAGTATTTT

d_call: TRBD1
clone_size: few
j_call: TRBJ2-2
v_call: TRBV4-3
cdr3_aa: CASSQEPPGTVNTGELFF
cdr3_nt: TGCGCCAGCAGCCAAGAACCCCCCGGGACAGTGAACACCGGGGAGCTGTTTTTT

d_call: .
clone_size: .
j_call: TRBJ1-1
v_call: TRBV5-5
cdr3_aa: CASSLARNIGEAFF
cdr3_nt: TGTGCCAGCAGCTTGGCCCGGAACATTGGTGAAGCTTTCTTT

d_call: .
clone_size: .
j_call: TRBJ2-7
v_call: TRBV28
cdr3_aa: CASRGGQKLYEQYF
cdr3_nt: TGTGCCAGCAGGGGGGGACAGAAACTCTACGAGCAGTACTTC

d_call: .
clone_size: .
j_call: TRBJ1-1
v_call: TRBV7-9
cdr3_aa: CASSQTARGTEAFF
cdr3_nt: TGTGCCAGCAGCCAGACGGCCCGGGGCACTGAAGCTTTCTTT

d_call: .
clone_size: .
j_call: TRBJ2-3
v_call: TRBV5-1
cdr3_aa: CASSLVQGGGTQYF
cdr3_nt: TGCGCCAGCAGCTTGGTGCAGGGAGGCGGTACGCAGTATTTT

d_call: TRBD1
clone_size: .
j_call: TRBJ1-4
v_call: TRBV19
cdr3_aa: CASSIGGGETNEKLFF
cdr3_nt: TGTGCCAGTAGTATTGGAGGGGGCGAGACTAATGAAAAACTGTTTTTT

d_call: .
clone_size: .
j_call: TRBJ1-2
v_call: TRBV7-2
cdr3_aa: CASGPGPSNYGYTF
cdr3_nt: TGTGCCAGCGGACCGGGACCCTCTAACTATGGCTACACCTTC

d_call: .
clone_size: .
j_call: TRBJ1-2
v_call: TRBV28
cdr3_aa: CASSPRVGEYYGYTF
cdr3_nt: TGTGCCAGCAGCCCAAGGGTGGGCGAGTACTATGGCTACACCTTC

d_call: TRBD2
clone_size: .
j_call: TRBJ2-1
v_call: TRBV9
cdr3_aa: CASSELAASYNEQFF
cdr3_nt: TGTGCCAGCAGCGAACTAGCGGCTTCCTACAATGAGCAGTTCTTC

d_call: .
clone_size: once
j_call: TRBJ2-3
v_call: TRBV10-3
cdr3_aa: CAISEGLGTDTQYF
cdr3_nt: TGTGCCATCAGTGAGGGACTGGGAACAGATACGCAGTATTTT

d_call: TRBD2
clone_size: .
j_call: TRBJ2-3
v_call: TRBV5-1
cdr3_aa: CASTTSGGVTDTQYF
cdr3_nt: TGCGCCAGCACCACTAGCGGGGGCGTCACAGATACGCAGTATTTT

d_call: .
clone_size: .
j_call: TRBJ1-6
v_call: TRBV29-1
cdr3_aa: CSVLEGGENSPLHF
cdr3_nt: TGCAGCGTTCTCGAGGGGGGGGAGAATTCACCCCTCCACTTT

d_call: .
clone_size: .
j_call: TRBJ1-2
v_call: TRBV6-5
cdr3_aa: CASSESEGLGYTF
cdr3_nt: TGTGCCAGCAGTGAAAGTGAAGGGCTTGGCTACACCTTC

d_call: TRBD2
clone_size: .
j_call: TRBJ2-1
v_call: TRBV4-1
cdr3_aa: CASSPGGGGVYNEQFF
cdr3_nt: TGCGCCAGCAGCCCAGGCGGCGGGGGGGTGTACAATGAGCAGTTCTTC

d_call: .
clone_size: .
j_call: TRBJ1-3
v_call: TRBV6-1
cdr3_aa: CASSVTFSGNTIYF
cdr3_nt: TGTGCCAGCAGTGTCACTTTCTCTGGAAACACCATATATTTT

d_call: .
clone_size: .
j_call: TRBJ1-5
v_call: TRBV7-8
cdr3_aa: CASSLGNSNQPQHF
cdr3_nt: TGTGCCAGCAGCTTAGGGAATAGCAATCAGCCCCAGCATTTT

d_call: .
clone_size: few
j_call: TRBJ2-5
v_call: TRBV18
cdr3_aa: CASSGLQETQYF
cdr3_nt: TGTGCCAGCTCTGGCCTCCAAGAGACCCAGTACTTC

d_call: .
clone_size: .
j_call: TRBJ2-1
v_call: TRBV9
cdr3_aa: CASSQGAGGSSYNEQFF
cdr3_nt: TGTGCCAGCAGCCAGGGGGCGGGAGGTAGCTCCTACAATGAGCAGTTCTTC

d_call: TRBD1
clone_size: .
j_call: TRBJ2-7
v_call: TRBV18
cdr3_aa: CASLNRQGISYEQYF
cdr3_nt: TGTGCCAGCTTGAACAGACAGGGTATCTCCTACGAGCAGTACTTC

d_call: .
clone_size: .
j_call: TRBJ2-6
v_call: TRBV19
cdr3_aa: CAKTKEEKGRGFGANVLTF
cdr3_nt: TGTGCCAAGACCAAGGAGGAGAAGGGGCGCGGCTTTGGGGCCAACGTCCTGACTTTC

d_call: .
clone_size: .
j_call: TRBJ2-1
v_call: TRBV11-3
cdr3_aa: CASSKTGRGDYNEQFF
cdr3_nt: TGTGCCAGCAGCAAAACAGGTAGAGGGGACTACAATGAGCAGTTCTTC

d_call: .
clone_size: .
j_call: TRBJ2-2
v_call: TRBV6-1
cdr3_aa: CASSEPGGVTGELFF
cdr3_nt: TGTGCCAGCAGTGAACCGGGGGGCGTTACCGGGGAGCTGTTTTTT

d_call: .
clone_size: .
j_call: TRBJ2-5
v_call: TRBV7-2
cdr3_aa: CASSPKGISKAQYF
cdr3_nt: TGTGCCAGCAGCCCCAAGGGAATCAGCAAGGCCCAGTACTTC

d_call: TRBD1
clone_size: .
j_call: TRBJ1-1
v_call: TRBV10-3
cdr3_aa: CAIRPGQGMNTEAFF
cdr3_nt: TGTGCCATCAGGCCGGGACAGGGGATGAACACTGAAGCTTTCTTT

d_call: .
clone_size: .
j_call: TRBJ2-2
v_call: TRBV18
cdr3_aa: CASSGDMNAGELFF
cdr3_nt: TGTGCCAGCTCAGGGGATATGAATGCCGGGGAGCTGTTTTTT

d_call: .
clone_size: .
j_call: TRBJ2-6
v_call: TRBV11-2
cdr3_aa: CASSLAGANVLTF
cdr3_nt: TGTGCCAGCAGCTTAGCTGGGGCCAACGTCCTGACTTTC

d_call: .
clone_size: .
j_call: TRBJ2-1
v_call: TRBV7-6
cdr3_aa: CASSLDLGAQSNEQFF
cdr3_nt: TGTGCCAGCAGCTTAGATCTGGGGGCCCAGTCGAATGAGCAGTTCTTC

d_call: TRBD1
clone_size: .
j_call: TRBJ2-4
v_call: TRBV28
cdr3_aa: CASSRLDRDKNIQYF
cdr3_nt: TGTGCCAGCAGTAGGTTGGACAGGGACAAAAACATTCAGTACTTC

d_call: TRBD1
clone_size: .
j_call: TRBJ1-3
v_call: TRBV28
cdr3_aa: CASINQGENTIYF
cdr3_nt: TGTGCCAGCATTAACCAGGGGGAGAACACCATATATTTT

d_call: TRBD2
clone_size: once
j_call: TRBJ2-5
v_call: TRBV7-9
cdr3_aa: CASSLGAAGGETQYF
cdr3_nt: TGTGCCAGCAGCTTAGGAGCAGCGGGGGGGGAGACCCAGTACTTC

d_call: TRBD2
clone_size: .
j_call: TRBJ2-1
v_call: TRBV5-4
cdr3_aa: CASSQTGTSREQFF
cdr3_nt: TGTGCCAGCAGTCAAACCGGGACTAGCCGGGAGCAGTTCTTC

d_call: .
clone_size: .
j_call: TRBJ1-1
v_call: TRBV11-2
cdr3_aa: CASSLLDPFPRVTEAFF
cdr3_nt: TGTGCCAGCAGCTTATTGGATCCCTTTCCTAGGGTTACTGAAGCTTTCTTT

d_call: .
clone_size: .
j_call: TRBJ1-2
v_call: TRBV18
cdr3_aa: CASSPRGESGGYTF
cdr3_nt: TGTGCCAGCTCACCGAGAGGGGAAAGTGGGGGCTACACCTTC

d_call: .
clone_size: once
j_call: TRBJ2-7
v_call: TRBV4-3
cdr3_aa: CASSQDLRYEQYF
cdr3_nt: TGCGCCAGCAGCCAAGATTTGAGGTACGAGCAGTACTTC

d_call: .
clone_size: .
j_call: TRBJ1-2
v_call: TRBV9
cdr3_aa: CASSVDPGTVRGGYTF
cdr3_nt: TGTGCCAGCAGCGTAGACCCCGGGACGGTCCGAGGGGGCTACACCTTC

d_call: .
clone_size: .
j_call: TRBJ2-7
v_call: TRBV5-1
cdr3_aa: CASSPRRNSYEQYF
cdr3_nt: TGCGCCAGCAGCCCTCGCCGAAATTCCTACGAGCAGTACTTC

d_call: .
clone_size: .
j_call: TRBJ1-6
v_call: TRBV14
cdr3_aa: CASPFGSGSPLHF
cdr3_nt: TGTGCCAGCCCCTTTGGGTCTGGTTCACCCCTCCACTTT

d_call: .
clone_size: .
j_call: TRBJ2-7
v_call: TRBV2
cdr3_aa: CASSVPTGPEQYF
cdr3_nt: TGTGCCAGCAGCGTCCCAACAGGGCCCGAGCAGTACTTC

d_call: .
clone_size: .
j_call: TRBJ2-2
v_call: TRBV7-3
cdr3_aa: CASSPRIIGGELFF
cdr3_nt: TGTGCCAGCAGCCCCAGAATAATCGGCGGGGAGCTGTTTTTT

d_call: TRBD1
clone_size: .
j_call: TRBJ1-2
v_call: TRBV29-1
cdr3_aa: CSVAQGVQTRYTF
cdr3_nt: TGCAGCGTTGCCCAGGGGGTGCAGACGCGCTACACCTTC

d_call: .
clone_size: .
j_call: TRBJ1-4
v_call: TRBV30
cdr3_aa: CAWSVRDWMEKLFF
cdr3_nt: TGTGCCTGGAGTGTACGGGACTGGATGGAAAAACTGTTTTTT